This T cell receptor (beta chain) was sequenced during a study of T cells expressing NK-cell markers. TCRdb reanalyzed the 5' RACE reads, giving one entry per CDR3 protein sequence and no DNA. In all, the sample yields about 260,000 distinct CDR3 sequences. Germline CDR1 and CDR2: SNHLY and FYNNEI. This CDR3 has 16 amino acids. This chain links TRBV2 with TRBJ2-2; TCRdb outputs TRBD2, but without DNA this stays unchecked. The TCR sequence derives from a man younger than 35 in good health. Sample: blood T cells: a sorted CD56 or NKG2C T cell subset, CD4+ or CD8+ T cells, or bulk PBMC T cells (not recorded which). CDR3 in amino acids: CASSDTTGGNTGELFF.